These 8 T cell receptor beta chains were sequenced from one sample in a study of blood T cell repertoires in COVID-19. TCRdb's copy holds only in-frame clones and misses some; the assay was immunoSEQ multiplex PCR. The sample includes about 150,000 clones, approximately 80% seen only once; the top ten take around a sixth. Sequenced material: peripheral blood. These receptors were collected from a man in his fifties or sixties with acute or convalescent COVID-19.

Only one count was recorded for this clone. The V gene is TRBV14, the J gene TRBJ1-6; tentative D call: TRBD1 (5 bases). The CDR3 consists of 16 residues. With 2 bases removed from V and 6 bases from J, the gap between germline ends came to 14 bases. CDR1 and CDR2 from the germline V gene are SGHDN and FVKESK. The CDR3 protein is CASSQSAGVANSPLHF. The CDR3 bases are TGTGCCAGCAGCCAATCCGCGGGGGTAGCTAATTCACCCCTCCACTTT.

The chain joins TRBV6-1 to TRBJ2-7, with D unresolved. Germline CDR1 MNHNS, CDR2 SASEGT. This CDR3 has 11 amino acids. V was clipped by 3 bases and J by 5 bases, with 5 bases between them. As DNA, the CDR3 is TGTGCCAGCAGTGAGGCAGACGAGCAGTACGTC. Its translation is CASSEADEQYV.

The chain links TRBV9 to TRBJ2-5; perhaps TRBD1 as D (5 bases). From germline, CDR1 is SGDLS and CDR2 YYNGEE. The CDR3 is made up of 14 amino acids. Trimming removed 0 bases at V and 5 bases at J, with 11 bases between. Here the CDR3 reads CASSVVPGSETQYF. CDR3 bases: TGTGCCAGCAGCGTAGTTCCAGGGTCCGAGACCCAGTACTTC.

The CDR3 reads CASSLTGLGTQYF. The CDR3 DNA reads as TGTGCCAGCAGTTTGACAGGGCTGGGGACCCAGTACTTC. The J gene is TRBJ2-5, the V gene TRBV6-6; TRBD1 matches at 7 bases. The V segment lost 4 bases and the J segment 7 bases; nucleotides outside the gene matches: 6. In germline, CDR1 is MNHNY, CDR2 SVGAGI (reference sequence). The CDR3 sequence is 13 residues long.

This sequence joins TRBV6-4 and TRBJ2-2; 7 bases are shared with TRBD1. This CDR3 spans 13 amino acids. CDR1 and CDR2 (germline): MRHNA, SNTAGT. Germline trimming cut 8 bases from V and 4 bases from J; bases unmatched to any gene: 4. CDR3 bases: TGTGCCAGCCGGGACAGAACCACCGGGGAGCTGTTTTTT. Translated, it gives CASRDRTTGELFF.

The chain links TRBV19 to TRBJ1-5; 10 bases are a match to TRBD1. After removal of 1 base from V and 1 base from J, the junction contained 4 bases not matched to a gene. From germline, CDR1 is LNHDA and CDR2 SQIVND (reference sequence). The CDR3 length is 17 residues. The chain's CDR3 is CASSIGQGARSNQPQHF. For the CDR3, the DNA is TGTGCCAGTAGTATAGGACAGGGGGCTAGAAGCAATCAGCCCCAGCATTTT.

The genes are TRBV28 and TRBJ1-6; perhaps TRBD1 as D (5 bases). V dropped 6 bases and J dropped 8 bases, with 8 bases sitting between them. Germline CDR1 and CDR2: MDHEN and SYDVKM. The CDR3 has 12 residues. CDR3 residues: CASRLQDSPLHF. CDR3 sequence (DNA): TGTGCCAGCAGATTACAGGATTCACCCCTCCACTTT.

As DNA, the CDR3 is TGTGCCATCAGTGAGGGGACAGGGGCCGCCGAGACCCAGTACTTC. Translating gives CAISEGTGAAETQYF. This rearrangement joins TRBV10-3 to TRBJ2-5; 10 nucleotides align to TRBD1. The V gene's germline CDR1 is ENHRY and CDR2 SYGVKD. The CDR3 has 15 amino acids. The J segment lost 5 bases and the V segment lost 2 bases, leaving 5 bases of the junction unmatched.